These 19 T cell receptor beta chains came from one sample sequenced in a study of cytotoxic CD8 clonotypes in ibrutinib-treated CLL. Sequenced by immunoSEQ multiplex PCR; TCRdb stores in-frame clones only, minus some. The sample has 150,000 or so clones; roughly 80% are singletons. Sequencing was performed on PBMCs, taken after 12 months of ibrutinib treatment. The receptors stem from a human donor with chronic lymphocytic leukemia.

The chain employs TRBV5-4 and TRBJ2-1, with 7 nucleotides matching TRBD2. This CDR3 contains 13 residues. The junction had 11 bases not matched to a gene; V was cut back by 3 bases and J by 14 bases. The germline V gene has CDR1 SGHNT and CDR2 YYREEE (reference sequence). CDR3 sequence reads: CASSSLAPSGEFF. The CDR3 DNA is TGTGCCAGCAGCTCACTAGCGCCTAGTGGGGAGTTCTTC.

The chain combines TRBV27 with TRBJ2-2, with TRBD1 matching over 8 bases. Germline CDR1 and CDR2: MNHEY and SMNVEV (reference sequence). The V gene end was trimmed by 6 bases and the J gene end by 7 bases; junction bases not matched to a gene: 13. This CDR3 is 16 amino acids long. CDR3 nucleotide sequence: TGTGCCAGCAGCAAGACGCAGGGGGCTCGAGTCGGGGAGCTGTTTTTT. Its protein is CASSKTQGARVGELFF.

The chain carries TRBV7-2 and TRBJ2-7; the match to TRBD1 covers 8 bases. J gave up 0 bases and V 5 bases, and 6 bases lay outside the gene matches. The CDR3 is made up of 15 amino acids. CDR1 SGHTA and CDR2 FQGNSA come from the germline V gene. DNA of the CDR3: TGTGCCAGCAGCGAAGGACAGGGTCGCTCCTACGAGCAGTACTTC. Its protein product is CASSEGQGRSYEQYF.

The chain employs TRBV11-3 and TRBJ2-2; D is uncertain. CDR3 length: 14 residues. Germline V CDR1 and CDR2: SGHNT, YENEEA. Trimming removed 5 bases from V and 0 bases from J, with 7 bases in between. The CDR3 DNA reads as TGTGCCAGCAGCCCGCCTACGAACACCGGGGAGCTGTTTTTT. It yields the protein CASSPPTNTGELFF.

This clone was detected ten times or more. The V and J genes are TRBV5-4 and TRBJ1-1, with D possibly matching TRBD1 (5 bases). The CDR3 extends over 13 amino acids. Germline CDR1 reads SGHNT; CDR2 reads YYREEE (reference sequence). V was shortened by 5 bases and J by 8 bases, with 16 bases between the two germline ends. The CDR3 sequence is CASSRRQTEEAFF. In nucleotides, the CDR3 is TGTGCCAGCAGTCGACGACAGACCGAAGAAGCTTTCTTT.

The V call is TRBV19, the J call TRBJ1-4; D remains unclear. Germline loops: CDR1 LNHDA, CDR2 SQIVND (reference sequence). The germline V and J ends were trimmed by 8 bases and 5 bases, with 24 bases remaining between them. CDR3 length equals 17 residues. The CDR3 DNA reads as TGTGCCAGTCAACAACTAATATCGGACGGTGAAAATGAAAAACTGTTTTTT. Protein sequence: CASQQLISDGENEKLFF.

Notes on this clone: The junction differs from germline at one of its ends, possibly a read error. This chain connects TRBV11-2 to TRBJ2-3; 8 bases align to TRBD2. The CDR3 runs to 11 residues. Germline assignment: CDR1 SGHAT and CDR2 FQNNGV. The CDR3 DNA follows: TGTGCCAGCAGTGACGGGACTAGAGAGGATTTT. Amino acid sequence: CASSDGTREDF.

This clone was counted only a few times. The rearrangement links TRBV6-5 to TRBJ1-3; 10 bases match TRBD1. The CDR3 spans 14 residues. CDR1 is MNHEY, CDR2 SVGAGI, per germline. Unmatched junction bases numbered 2, after V lost 2 bases and J lost 7 bases. This chain's CDR3 is CASSYGGQGNTIYF. The CDR3, as DNA: TGTGCCAGCAGTTACGGGGGACAGGGGAACACCATATATTTT.

This sequence joins TRBV5-1 and TRBJ2-3; D ambiguous. Trimming took off 0 bases at V and 2 bases at J, with 4 bases between the two ends. The germline V gene has CDR1 SGHRS and CDR2 YFSETQ. The CDR3 runs 13 residues. CDR3 nucleotide sequence: TGCGCCAGCAGCTTGGGAACCACAGATACGCAGTATTTT. Translation gives CASSLGTTDTQYF.

V is TRBV5-1 and J is TRBJ1-2; no reliable D call. Per germline, CDR1 SGHRS and CDR2 YFSETQ. The V end was cut by 5 bases, the J end by 1 base, with 15 bases between. The CDR3 extends over 15 amino acids. The CDR3 DNA follows: TGCGCCAGCAGTCGACCGAACACGGATAACTATGGCTACACCTTC. This encodes CASSRPNTDNYGYTF.

This clone occurred many times. The genes are TRBV12-5 and TRBJ2-7, with 9 bases lining up with TRBD2. The CDR3 runs 13 residues. J was trimmed by 7 bases and V by 6 bases; bases with no gene match: 7. Germline V lookup: CDR1 LGHNT, CDR2 FRNRAP. CDR3 sequence: CASGTSGPLEQYF. CDR3 nucleotide sequence: TGTGCTAGTGGGACTAGCGGACCCCTTGAGCAGTACTTC.

In this sample, this clone turned up once. CDR3 in amino acids: CASSVDGYEQYF. The CDR3 DNA is TGCGCCAGCAGCGTGGACGGATACGAGCAGTACTTC. This sequence joins TRBV5-1 and TRBJ2-7; no reliable D call. CDR3 length: 12 amino acids. With 4 bases removed from V and 4 bases from J, the gap between germline ends came to 9 bases. The germline V gene has CDR1 SGHRS and CDR2 YFSETQ.

This clone turned up a few times. V and J are TRBV7-9 and TRBJ2-7, with 12 bases matching TRBD1. Germline values: CDR1 SEHNR, CDR2 FQNEAQ (reference sequence). The CDR3 consists of 13 residues. The V and J ends lost 8 bases and 5 bases, in that order; junction bases with no gene match: 4. CDR3 DNA sequence: TGTGCCAGCGGGACAGGGGGCAGCCACGAGCAGTACTTC. It is translated as CASGTGGSHEQYF.

The rearrangement uses TRBV9 and TRBJ2-5; TRBD2 matches at 12 bases. The V gene's germline CDR1 is SGDLS and CDR2 YYNGEE. After removal of 1 base from V and 5 bases from J, the junction contained 12 bases not matched to a gene. The CDR3 consists of 18 residues. In DNA form, the CDR3 reads TGTGCCAGCAGCGTAAGCCCCAGACTAGCGGGAGTAGGTGAGACCCAGTACTTC. Protein sequence: CASSVSPRLAGVGETQYF.

V usage is TRBV19 and J usage is TRBJ1-6, with TRBD1 matching 9 bases. With V trimmed by 1 base and J by 7 bases, 2 bases remained unmatched. CDR1 is LNHDA, CDR2 SQIVND, per germline (reference sequence). The CDR3 is 15 residues long. The CDR3 DNA follows: TGTGCCAGTAGTATAGCGGGACAGGGAAATTCACCCCTCCACTTT. Translating gives CASSIAGQGNSPLHF.

The rearrangement uses TRBV28 and TRBJ1-2; D may be TRBD1 (6 bases). The CDR3 loop spans 14 amino acids. Germline-derived CDR1 and CDR2 are MDHEN and SYDVKM. Trimming pared 2 bases from V and 4 bases from J, leaving 11 bases between. The CDR3 DNA sequence: TGTGCCAGCAGTTTACGGGGGGCTGGCTATGGCTACACCTTC. It is translated as CASSLRGAGYGYTF.

This chain connects TRBV7-2 to TRBJ2-7; D is undetermined. With 0 bases removed from V and 0 bases from J, the gap between germline ends came to 6 bases. This CDR3 contains 14 residues. Germline V gives CDR1 SGHTA, CDR2 FQGNSA. The chain's CDR3 is CASSLAVDSYEQYF. Here the CDR3 DNA reads TGTGCCAGCAGCTTAGCCGTCGACTCCTACGAGCAGTACTTC. The complete variable domain, with remaining parts taken from reference TRBV7-2 and TRBJ2-7, reads GAGVSQSPSNKVTEKGKDVELRCDPISGHTALYWYRQSLGQGLEFLIYFQGNSAPDKSGLPSDRFSAERTGGSVSTLTIQRTQQEDSAVYLCASSLAVDSYEQYFGPGTRLTVT.

V and J are TRBV11-3 and TRBJ2-3; 7 bases map to TRBD2. Germline trimming cut 2 bases from V and 2 bases from J; bases unmatched to any gene: 7. The CDR3 extends over 16 amino acids. Germline CDR1 reads SGHNT; CDR2 reads YENEEA. CDR3 sequence reads: CASSLTLGGTTDTQYF. DNA for the CDR3: TGTGCCAGCAGCTTAACCCTGGGAGGGACCACAGATACGCAGTATTTT. The whole variable domain, filled in from reference TRBV11-3 and TRBJ2-3, reads EAGVVQSPRYKIIEKKQPVAFWCNPISGHNTLYWYLQNLGQGPELLIRYENEEAVDDSQLPKDRFSAERLKGVDSTLKIQPAELGDSAVYLCASSLTLGGTTDTQYFGPGTRLTVL.

CDR3 loop: CASSTRQGSRSYEQYF. CDR3 coding DNA: TGTGCCAGTAGTACAAGGCAGGGCTCCAGATCCTACGAGCAGTACTTC. The chain links TRBV19 to TRBJ2-7; a possible D gene is TRBD1 (5 bases). The germline gives CDR1 LNHDA, CDR2 SQIVND (reference sequence). Trimming took 4 bases from V and 1 from J, leaving 17 bases between them. The CDR3 has 16 residues. The full variable domain, rest sourced from reference TRBV19 and TRBJ2-7, is DGGITQSPKYLFRKEGQNVTLSCEQNLNHDAMYWYRQDPGQGLRLIYYSQIVNDFQKGDIAEGYSVSREKKESFPLTVTSAQKNPTAFYLCASSTRQGSRSYEQYFGPGTRLTVT.